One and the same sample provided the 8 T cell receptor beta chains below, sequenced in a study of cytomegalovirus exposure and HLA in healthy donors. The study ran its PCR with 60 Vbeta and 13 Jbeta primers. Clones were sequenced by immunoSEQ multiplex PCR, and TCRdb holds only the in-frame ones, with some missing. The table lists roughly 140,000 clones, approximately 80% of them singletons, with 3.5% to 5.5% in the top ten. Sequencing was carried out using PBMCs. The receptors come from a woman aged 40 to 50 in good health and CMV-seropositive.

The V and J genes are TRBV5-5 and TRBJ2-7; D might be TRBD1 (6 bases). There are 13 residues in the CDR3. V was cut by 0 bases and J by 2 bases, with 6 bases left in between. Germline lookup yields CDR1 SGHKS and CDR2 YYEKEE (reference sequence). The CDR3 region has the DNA TGTGCCAGCAGCTTGGACAGGGCCTACGAGCAGTACTTC. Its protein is CASSLDRAYEQYF.

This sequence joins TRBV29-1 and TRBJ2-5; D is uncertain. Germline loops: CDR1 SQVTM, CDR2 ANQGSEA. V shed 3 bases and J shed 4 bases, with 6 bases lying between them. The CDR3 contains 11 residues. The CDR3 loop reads CSVDSGETQYF. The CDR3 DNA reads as TGCAGCGTTGACAGTGGAGAGACCCAGTACTTC.

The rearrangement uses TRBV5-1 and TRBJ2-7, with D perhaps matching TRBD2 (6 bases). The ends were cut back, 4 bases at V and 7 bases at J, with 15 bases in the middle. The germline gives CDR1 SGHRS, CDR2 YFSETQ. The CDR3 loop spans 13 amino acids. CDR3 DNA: TGCGCCAGCAGCCCCACCTGGGCGGGAGAGCAGTACTTC. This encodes CASSPTWAGEQYF.

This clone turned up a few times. Written as DNA, the CDR3 is TGTGCCAGCAGCCAAGATCTCTCTGGAAACACCATATATTTT. Translated, it gives CASSQDLSGNTIYF. The gene calls are TRBV4-2 and TRBJ1-3; no reliable D call. The CDR3 spans 14 residues. Trimming shortened V by 0 bases and J by 0 bases, and 3 bases separated the two germline ends. Germline assignment: CDR1 LGHNA and CDR2 YNFKEQ.

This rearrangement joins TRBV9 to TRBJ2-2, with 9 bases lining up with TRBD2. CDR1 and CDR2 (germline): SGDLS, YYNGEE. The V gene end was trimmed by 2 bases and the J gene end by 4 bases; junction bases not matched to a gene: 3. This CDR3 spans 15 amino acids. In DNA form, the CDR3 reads TGTGCCAGCAGCGTTCCAGCGGGAGGCACCGGGGAGCTGTTTTTT. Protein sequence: CASSVPAGGTGELFF.

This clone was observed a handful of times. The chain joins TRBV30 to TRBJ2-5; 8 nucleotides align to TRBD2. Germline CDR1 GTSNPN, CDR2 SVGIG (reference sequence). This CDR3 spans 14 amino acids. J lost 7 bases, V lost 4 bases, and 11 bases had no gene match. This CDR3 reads CAWKMGAGAGTQYF. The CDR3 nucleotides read TGTGCCTGGAAGATGGGAGCGGGAGCCGGGACCCAGTACTTC.

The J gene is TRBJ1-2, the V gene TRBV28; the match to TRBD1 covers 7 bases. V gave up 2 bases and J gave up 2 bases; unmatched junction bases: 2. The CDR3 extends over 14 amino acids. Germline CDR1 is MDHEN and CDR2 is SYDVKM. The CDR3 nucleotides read TGTGCCAGCAGTTTAGGCAGGGGGAACTATGGCTACACCTTC. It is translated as CASSLGRGNYGYTF.

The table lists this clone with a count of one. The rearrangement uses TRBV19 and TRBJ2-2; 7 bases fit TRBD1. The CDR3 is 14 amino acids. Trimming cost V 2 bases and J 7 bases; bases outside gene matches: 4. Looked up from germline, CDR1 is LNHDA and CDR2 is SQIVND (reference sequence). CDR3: CASSIRGQNGELFF. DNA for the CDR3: TGTGCCAGTAGTATAAGGGGGCAGAACGGGGAGCTGTTTTTT. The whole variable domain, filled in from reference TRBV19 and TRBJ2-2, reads DGGITQSPKYLFRKEGQNVTLSCEQNLNHDAMYWYRQDPGQGLRLIYYSQIVNDFQKGDIAEGYSVSREKKESFPLTVTSAQKNPTAFYLCASSIRGQNGELFFGEGSRLTVL.